This T cell receptor beta chain was documented in a study of T cells after yellow fever vaccination. Findings and caveats of the study: There was a possibility that FACS-sorted repertoires contained abundant clonotypes contaminating from the bulk population. Once the booster was given, most primary-vaccination clones reappeared, at approximately 97% for CD4 and approximately 88% for CD8. Overall, a small share of clonotypes was seen in both CD4 and CD8 compartments.

With regard to this clonotype: Its antigen is still unknown.

The CDR3 runs to 10 residues. In germline, CDR1 is DFQATT, CDR2 SNEGSKA (reference sequence). The V end was cut by 6 bases, the J end by 15 bases, with 15 bases between. Template switching by 5'RACE produced TCR cDNA, adding a universal primer site and UMIs. TCRdb redid the calling of the 5' RACE reads with MiXCR, one entry per CDR3 protein. The table shows 300,000 or so distinct CDR3 sequences, with over 10% occurring only once. This specimen was CD4+ T cells sorted from PBMCs, taken 45 days after the yellow fever booster vaccination. The chain has TRBV20-1 and TRBJ2-4, with a weak D call TRBD1 (6 bases). The source of this sequence is a man younger than 40 who received the YFV17D yellow fever vaccine. The CDR3, as DNA: TGCAGTGCGAGCACAGGGTCGACGTACTTC. Encoded protein: CSASTGSTYF.